This TCR beta chain was captured in a study of blood T cells in healthy people across ages. Germline-derived CDR1 and CDR2 are DFQATT and SNEGSKA (reference sequence). The CDR3 spans 15 residues. The ends were cut back, 0 bases at V and 7 bases at J, with 19 bases in the middle. PCR was performed a second time for about 7 to 11 cycles using a sample-barcoded 5' primer and a J-beta primer mix. TCRdb re-called the 5' RACE reads with MiXCR, one entry per CDR3 protein. The sample includes more than 700,000 distinct CDR3 sequences, roughly 46% of them seen just once. The receptor's source is an elderly man in good health. V is TRBV20-1 and J is TRBJ2-7, with TRBD2 as a possible D gene (6 bases). What was sequenced was blood. The CDR3 DNA sequence: TGCAGTGCTAGAGACGGCGGGGTGACGGGCAATGAGCAGTACTTC. Residues: CSARDGGVTGNEQYF.